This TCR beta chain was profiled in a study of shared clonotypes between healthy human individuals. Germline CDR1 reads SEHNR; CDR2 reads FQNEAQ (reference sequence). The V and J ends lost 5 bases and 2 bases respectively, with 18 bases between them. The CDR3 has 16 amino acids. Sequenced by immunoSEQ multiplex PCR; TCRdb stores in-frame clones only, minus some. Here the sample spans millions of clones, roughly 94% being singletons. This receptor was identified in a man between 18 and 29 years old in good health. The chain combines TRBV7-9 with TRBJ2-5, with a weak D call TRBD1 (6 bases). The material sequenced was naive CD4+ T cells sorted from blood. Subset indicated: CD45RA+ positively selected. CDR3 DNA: TGTGCCAGCAGCATGAATTTCAGGGGAACTCAAGAGACCCAGTACTTC. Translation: CASSMNFRGTQETQYF.